This T cell receptor beta chain was profiled in a study of chemoradiotherapy in HPV16-positive cancers (dated 2022 in TCRdb). With respect to the entire study: Candidate HPV-specific T-cell clones and common TCR motifs were defined by functional T-cell assays performed on cells from a couple of HPV16-positive patients. The study set out to ask whether T-cell immunity against the HPV oncoproteins E6 and E7 changes over the course of chemoradiotherapy and whether that immunity affects survival. TCR repertoires from around 80 patients with HPV-related cancers were then used to track the candidate HPV-specific TCRs and motifs. Overall results and qualifications from the work: The functional definition of HPV-specific T cells was derived from only a couple of HPV16-positive patients, and the survival association was reported for HPV16-positive patients. In HPV16-positive patients, expansion of HPV-responsive T cells during chemoradiotherapy was associated with improved recurrence-free survival. Expansion of candidate HPV-specific clones and E7-related TCR motifs was observed in the tumor microenvironment during treatment, whereas no such expansion was observed for non-HPV-specific T cells.

Library preparation employed the immunoSEQ multiplex PCR assay. TCRdb took over this immuneACCESS table, retaining in-frame rearrangements with V and J assigned. Such tables are incomplete; in checked studies, under half of the missing clones stem from an unresolved V gene, and the remainder is unexplained. The sample includes approximately 4,900 clones, with 95% to 97% observed a single time. The top ten constitute roughly 3.1% of the sample. With respect to this clone: Its antigen is currently not known. One base away there is no much larger clone; base qualities are not given.

The CDR3 runs 11 amino acids, cysteine and phenylalanine included. Left in the record is the CDR3 DNA by itself, 33 bases read in frame from the first base. Because repertoires were sampled repeatedly during chemoradiotherapy, clonal expansion in the tumor microenvironment could be followed. The chain is assembled from TRBV21-1 and TRBJ1-3. TRBV21-1 is shown as a pseudogene. The source of this sequence is a human donor with HPV-associated anogenital cancer. The source material was tumor tissue, sampled from a patient who underwent chemoradiotherapy. CDR3 protein: CASSTRNTIYF. The DNA is TGTGCCAGCAGCACGAGAAACACCATATATTTT.